The sequence of this T cell receptor beta chain was determined in a study of T cell responses to AZD1222 COVID-19 vaccine. General study points: Nearly half of spike-specific TCRs reportedly target unmutated variant regions.

On this clone itself: Its antigen is not identified.

The CDR3 totals 13 residues. From germline, CDR1 is LGHNT and CDR2 FRNRAP. Trimming took 7 bases from V and 5 from J, leaving 15 bases between them. Some clones are missing from TCRdb's copy, which holds only in-frame ones; the method was immunoSEQ multiplex PCR. The sample lists over 90,000 clones, 90% occurring once. This receptor was identified in an adult in good health. The sample here was peripheral blood, taken on day 0 of AZD1222 vaccination. The chain is built from TRBV12-5 and TRBJ2-7; D might be TRBD1 (6 bases). The CDR3 region is CASVYTGYHEQYF. In nucleotides, the CDR3 is TGTGCTAGTGTTTATACAGGGTACCACGAGCAGTACTTC.